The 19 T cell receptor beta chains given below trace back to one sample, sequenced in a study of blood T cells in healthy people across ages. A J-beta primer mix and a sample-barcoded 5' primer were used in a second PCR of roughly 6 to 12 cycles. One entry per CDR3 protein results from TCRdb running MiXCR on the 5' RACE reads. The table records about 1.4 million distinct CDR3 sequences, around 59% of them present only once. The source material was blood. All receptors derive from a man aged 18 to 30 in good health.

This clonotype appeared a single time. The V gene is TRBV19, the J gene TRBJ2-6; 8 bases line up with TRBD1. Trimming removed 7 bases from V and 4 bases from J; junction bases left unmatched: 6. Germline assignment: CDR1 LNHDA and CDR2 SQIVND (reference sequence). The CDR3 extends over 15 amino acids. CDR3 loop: CASNPGQAGANVLTF. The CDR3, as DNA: TGTGCCAGTAACCCGGGACAGGCGGGGGCCAACGTCCTGACTTTC.

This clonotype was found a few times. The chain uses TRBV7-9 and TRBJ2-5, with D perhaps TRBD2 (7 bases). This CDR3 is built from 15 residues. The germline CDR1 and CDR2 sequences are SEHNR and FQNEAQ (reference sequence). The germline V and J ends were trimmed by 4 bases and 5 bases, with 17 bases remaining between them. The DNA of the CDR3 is TGTGCCAGCAGCTCCCTGACGGGGGGCCTGGAGACCCAGTACTTC. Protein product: CASSSLTGGLETQYF.

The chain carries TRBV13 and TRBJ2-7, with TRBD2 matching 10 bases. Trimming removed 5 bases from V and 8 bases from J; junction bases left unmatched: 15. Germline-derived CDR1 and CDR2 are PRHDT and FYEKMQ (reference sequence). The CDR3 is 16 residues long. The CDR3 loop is CASSHESGGAFAKQYF. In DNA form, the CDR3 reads TGTGCCAGCAGCCACGAGAGCGGGGGGGCCTTTGCGAAGCAGTACTTC.

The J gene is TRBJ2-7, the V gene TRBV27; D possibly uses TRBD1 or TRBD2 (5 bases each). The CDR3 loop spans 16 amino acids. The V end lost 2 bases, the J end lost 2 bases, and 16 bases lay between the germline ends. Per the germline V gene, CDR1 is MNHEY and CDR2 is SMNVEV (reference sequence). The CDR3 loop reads CASSLNPGRVPYEQYF. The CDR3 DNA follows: TGTGCCAGCAGTTTAAATCCAGGGAGAGTCCCCTACGAGCAGTACTTC.

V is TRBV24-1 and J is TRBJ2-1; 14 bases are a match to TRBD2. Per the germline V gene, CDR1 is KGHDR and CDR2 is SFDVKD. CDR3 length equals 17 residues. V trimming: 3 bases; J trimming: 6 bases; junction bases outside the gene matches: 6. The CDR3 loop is CATSDTRLAGGLNEQFF. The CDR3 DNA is TGTGCCACCAGTGATACTCGACTAGCGGGAGGGCTCAATGAGCAGTTCTTC.

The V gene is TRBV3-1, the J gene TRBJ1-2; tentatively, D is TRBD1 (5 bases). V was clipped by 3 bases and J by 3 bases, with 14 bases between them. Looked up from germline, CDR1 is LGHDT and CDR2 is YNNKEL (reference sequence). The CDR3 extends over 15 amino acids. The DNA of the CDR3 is TGTGCCAGCAGCCATGAGGGGACTAGAGACTATGGCTACACCTTC. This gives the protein CASSHEGTRDYGYTF. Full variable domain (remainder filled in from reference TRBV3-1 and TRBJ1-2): DTAVSQTPKYLVTQMGNDKSIKCEQNLGHDTMYWYKQDSKKFLKIMFSYNNKELIINETVPNRFSPKSPDKAHLNLHINSLELGDSAVYFCASSHEGTRDYGYTFGSGTRLTVV.

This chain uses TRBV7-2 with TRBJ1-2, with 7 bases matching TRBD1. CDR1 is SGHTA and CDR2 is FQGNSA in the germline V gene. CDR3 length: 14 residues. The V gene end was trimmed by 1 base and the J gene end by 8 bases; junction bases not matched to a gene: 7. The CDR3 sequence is CASSLERGPGGYTF. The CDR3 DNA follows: TGTGCCAGCAGCTTAGAGAGGGGGCCGGGCGGCTACACCTTC.

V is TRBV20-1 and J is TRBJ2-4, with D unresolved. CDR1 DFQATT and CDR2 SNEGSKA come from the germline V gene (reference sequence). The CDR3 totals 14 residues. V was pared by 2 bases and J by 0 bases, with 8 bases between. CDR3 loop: CSARMLVAKNIQYF. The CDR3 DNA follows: TGCAGTGCTAGAATGCTGGTAGCCAAAAACATTCAGTACTTC.

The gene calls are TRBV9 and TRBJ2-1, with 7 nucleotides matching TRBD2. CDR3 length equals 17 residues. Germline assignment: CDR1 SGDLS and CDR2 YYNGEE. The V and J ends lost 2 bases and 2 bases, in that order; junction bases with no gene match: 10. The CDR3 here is CASSVSASGRTYNEQFF. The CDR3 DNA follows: TGTGCCAGCAGCGTGTCCGCTAGCGGAAGGACCTACAATGAGCAGTTCTTC.

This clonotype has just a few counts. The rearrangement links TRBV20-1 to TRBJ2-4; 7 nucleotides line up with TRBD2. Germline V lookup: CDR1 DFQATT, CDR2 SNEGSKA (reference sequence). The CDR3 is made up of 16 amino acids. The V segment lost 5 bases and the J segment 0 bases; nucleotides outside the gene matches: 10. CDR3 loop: CSARIRGEVAKNIQYF. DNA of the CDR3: TGCAGTGCTCGAATCCGGGGGGAAGTAGCCAAAAACATTCAGTACTTC.

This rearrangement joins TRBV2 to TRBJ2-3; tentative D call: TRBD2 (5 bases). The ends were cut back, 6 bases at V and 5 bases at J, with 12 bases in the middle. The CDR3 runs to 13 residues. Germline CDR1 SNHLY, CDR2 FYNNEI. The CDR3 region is CASRIRGEDTQYF. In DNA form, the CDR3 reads TGTGCCAGCAGGATCCGGGGTGAAGATACGCAGTATTTT.

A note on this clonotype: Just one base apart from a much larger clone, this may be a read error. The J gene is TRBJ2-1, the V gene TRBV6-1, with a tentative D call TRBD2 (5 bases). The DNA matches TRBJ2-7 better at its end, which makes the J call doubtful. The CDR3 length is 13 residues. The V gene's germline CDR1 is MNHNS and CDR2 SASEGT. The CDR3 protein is CASRRDDYNEQYF. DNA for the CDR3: TGTGCCAGCAGGCGAGACGACTACAATGAGCAGTACTTC.

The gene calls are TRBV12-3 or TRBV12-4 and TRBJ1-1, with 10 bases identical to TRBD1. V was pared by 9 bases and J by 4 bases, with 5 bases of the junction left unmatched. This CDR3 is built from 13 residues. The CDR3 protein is CASRGTGATEAFF. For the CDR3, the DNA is TGTGCCAGTAGGGGGACAGGGGCCACTGAAGCTTTCTTT.

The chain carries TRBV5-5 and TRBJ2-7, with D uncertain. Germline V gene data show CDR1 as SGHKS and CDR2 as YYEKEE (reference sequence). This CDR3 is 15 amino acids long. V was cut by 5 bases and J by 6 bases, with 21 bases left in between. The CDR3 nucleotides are TGTGCCAGCAGTATGGACGGAGAGATTTGGGGCGAGCAGTACTTC. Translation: CASSMDGEIWGEQYF.

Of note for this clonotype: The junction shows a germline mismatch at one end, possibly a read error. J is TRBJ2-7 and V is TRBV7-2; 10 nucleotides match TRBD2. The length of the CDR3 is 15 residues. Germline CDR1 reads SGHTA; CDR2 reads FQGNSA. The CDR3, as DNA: TGTGTCAGCAGCTTAACAGCGGGAGGGCAGAATGAGCAGTACTTC. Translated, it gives CVSSLTAGGQNEQYF.

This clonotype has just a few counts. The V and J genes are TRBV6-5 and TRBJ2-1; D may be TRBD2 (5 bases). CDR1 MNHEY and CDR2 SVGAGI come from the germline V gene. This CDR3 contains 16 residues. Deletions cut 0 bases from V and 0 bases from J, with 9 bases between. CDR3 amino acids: CASSYSNDYSYNEQFF. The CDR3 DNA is TGTGCCAGCAGTTACTCGAATGACTACTCCTACAATGAGCAGTTCTTC.

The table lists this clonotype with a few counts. CDR3 sequence (DNA): TGCAGTGCTCCACGGAAACTAGACAGGGCGAGTGGCTACACCTTC. Its translation is CSAPRKLDRASGYTF. V gene TRBV20-1 combines with J gene TRBJ1-2, with TRBD1 matching over 7 bases. With V trimmed by 5 bases and J by 7 bases, 16 bases remained unmatched. The germline gives CDR1 DFQATT, CDR2 SNEGSKA (reference sequence). The CDR3 runs 15 residues.

CDR3 sequence: CASSFGTSGGAYEQYF. The CDR3 DNA sequence: TGTGCCAGCAGCTTCGGGACTAGCGGGGGGGCCTACGAGCAGTACTTC. V is TRBV7-2 and J is TRBJ2-4, with 16 nucleotides matching TRBD2. The J call is in doubt because the DNA end fits TRBJ2-7 better. CDR3 length: 16 amino acids. Germline CDR1 is SGHTA and CDR2 is FQGNSA.

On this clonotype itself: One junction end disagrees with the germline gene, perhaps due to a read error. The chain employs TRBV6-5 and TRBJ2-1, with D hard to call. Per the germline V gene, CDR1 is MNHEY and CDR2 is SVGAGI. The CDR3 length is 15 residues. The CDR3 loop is CASSYSLRSYNEQYF. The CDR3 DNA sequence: TGTGCCAGCAGTTACTCTCTCAGAAGTTACAATGAGCAGTATTTC.